Below are 10 T cell receptor beta chains sequenced from a single sample in a study of shared clonotypes between healthy human individuals. Selected positively for CCR7 and CD45RO-negative, naive CD8 cells excluded terminally differentiated effector memory CD45RA+ cells. Assay: immunoSEQ multiplex PCR; the TCRdb copy retains only in-frame clones and omits some. The sample records roughly 2.1 million clones, roughly 91% being singletons. Sample: naive CD8+ T cells from PBMCs. The receptors were sampled from a man in his late teens or twenties in good health. Some clones in this sample may be carry-over from other donors' samples.

V and J are TRBV5-8 and TRBJ2-3, with D possibly being TRBD1 or TRBD2 (7 bases each). V was cut by 4 bases and J by 0 bases, with 12 bases left in between. Germline CDR1 SGHTS, CDR2 YDEGEE. The CDR3 extends over 15 amino acids. As DNA, the CDR3 is TGTGCCAGCAGCCAGGGGGGGTTAAGCACAGATACGCAGTATTTT. Protein sequence: CASSQGGLSTDTQYF. The complete variable domain, with remaining parts taken from reference TRBV5-8 and TRBJ2-3, reads EAGVTQSPTHLIKTRGQQATLRCSPISGHTSVYWYQQALGLGLQFLLWYDEGEERNRGNFPPRFSGRQFPNYSSELNVNALELEDSALYLCASSQGGLSTDTQYFGPGTRLTVL.

The chain combines TRBV15 with TRBJ2-1; TRBD2 matches at 10 bases. Germline values: CDR1 LNHNV, CDR2 YYDKDF (reference sequence). J was trimmed by 8 bases and V by 5 bases; bases with no gene match: 6. The CDR3 has 14 amino acids. For the CDR3, the DNA is TGTGCCACCAGCTCTAGCGGGAGTGGTGATGAGCAGTTCTTC. Its protein is CATSSSGSGDEQFF.

The chain is built from TRBV6-4 and TRBJ2-7; 10 bases are shared with TRBD2. The germline V gene encodes CDR1 MRHNA and CDR2 SNTAGT. V lost 6 bases and J lost 0; bases outside the gene matches: 14. This CDR3 is built from 18 residues. The CDR3 DNA reads TGTGCCAGCAGCACCCAACCAGGGACTAGCGCCTGCTCCTACGAGCAGTACTTC. Its protein product is CASSTQPGTSACSYEQYF.

The J gene is TRBJ2-7, the V gene TRBV28; D unresolved. Trimming took 2 bases from V and 4 from J, leaving 12 bases between them. Germline CDR1 MDHEN, CDR2 SYDVKM. The CDR3 is 14 amino acids. CDR3 in DNA: TGTGCCAGCAGTTTAGGGGAAAATACGTACGAGCAGTACTTC. Translating it yields CASSLGENTYEQYF.

The chain links TRBV13 to TRBJ2-1; maybe TRBD2 (5 bases). Trimming stripped 0 bases from V and 14 bases from J, with 17 bases between. Germline V gives CDR1 PRHDT, CDR2 FYEKMQ (reference sequence). The CDR3 is 14 amino acids. The CDR3 nucleotides read TGTGCCAGCAGCTTAGGCCGCGGTCGGCAGGAGGAGTTCTTC. Encoded protein: CASSLGRGRQEEFF.

The rearrangement joins TRBV5-1 to TRBJ1-4; D perhaps matches TRBD1 (5 bases). Germline V lookup: CDR1 SGHRS, CDR2 YFSETQ. The CDR3 is 17 amino acids. Trimming left V 0 bases short and J 8 bases short, with 20 bases between. CDR3 bases: TGCGCCAGCAGCTTGGTCGGGGGTGCTACGGGTTTCGAAAAACTGTTTTTT. It translates to CASSLVGGATGFEKLFF.

The V and J genes are TRBV7-9 and TRBJ2-7; D is uncertain. Germline CDR1 and CDR2: SEHNR and FQNEAQ (reference sequence). The V end lost 5 bases, the J end lost 4 bases, and 12 bases lay between the germline ends. The CDR3 is made up of 13 amino acids. In nucleotides, the CDR3 is TGTGCCAGCAGCCCGCCCTCCACGTACGAGCAGTACTTC. It encodes CASSPPSTYEQYF.

The chain combines TRBV15 with TRBJ2-7, with 8 bases identical to TRBD2. The CDR3 covers 16 residues. The V gene end was trimmed by 1 base and the J gene end by 7 bases; junction bases not matched to a gene: 12. Germline lookup yields CDR1 LNHNV and CDR2 YYDKDF (reference sequence). CDR3 residues: CATSRGVAGSIREQYF. The CDR3 DNA sequence: TGTGCCACCAGCAGAGGGGTAGCGGGAAGCATACGAGAGCAGTACTTC.

V usage is TRBV27 and J usage is TRBJ2-1; D is perhaps TRBD2 (6 bases). This CDR3 has 18 amino acids. Between the trimmed V and J ends, which lost 6 bases and 0 bases, there was a span of 21 bases. Germline assignment: CDR1 MNHEY and CDR2 SMNVEV (reference sequence). Written as DNA, the CDR3 is TGTGCCAGCAGCCCAGTGGGCCTAGCGCAAAGCTCCTACAATGAGCAGTTCTTC. It yields the protein CASSPVGLAQSSYNEQFF.

The genes are TRBV27 and TRBJ2-1; D possibly matches TRBD1 or TRBD2 (5 bases each). This CDR3 has 16 residues. Germline lookup yields CDR1 MNHEY and CDR2 SMNVEV (reference sequence). V shed 1 base and J shed 2 bases, with 12 bases lying between them. CDR3 in DNA: TGTGCCAGCAGTTTATTTGCAGGGAGAACCTACAATGAGCAGTTCTTC. Its translation: CASSLFAGRTYNEQFF.